This T cell receptor beta chain is from a study of cytomegalovirus exposure and HLA in healthy donors. Overall study findings and caveats: Earlier findings revealed that most TCR beta V segments proved productive either about 87% or about 30% of the time.

V shed 4 bases, J shed 6 bases, and the junction held 8 bases outside the gene matches. Germline V CDR1 and CDR2: SGHTA, FQGNSA. The CDR3 contains 14 residues. A word on this clone: Its antigen is still unknown.

The primer mix had 60 Vbeta and 13 Jbeta primers. Assay used: immunoSEQ multiplex PCR; TCRdb lists only in-frame clones, some missing. The data hold roughly 130,000 clones, with around three quarters observed a single time. The chain recombines TRBV7-2 with TRBJ1-2, with 7 bases identical to TRBD1. The TCR was taken from a young man in good health and CMV-seronegative. Sequenced input: PBMCs. CDR3 DNA sequence: TGTGCCAGCAGCTCCACCGGGACAGCTGATGGCTACACCTTC. Translation: CASSSTGTADGYTF.